Listed here are 5 T cell receptor beta chains from one sample, sequenced in a study of blood T cell repertoires in COVID-19. TCRdb's copy holds only in-frame clones and misses some; the assay was immunoSEQ multiplex PCR. In the table there are some 220,000 clones, 65% to 85% of which are singletons. The source material was peripheral blood. All receptors derive from a human donor in a cohort sampled during active COVID-19.

This chain uses TRBV18 with TRBJ1-6, with a tentative D call TRBD1 (6 bases). Germline CDR1 KGHSH, CDR2 LQKENI. The CDR3 is 15 amino acids. Trimming left V 4 bases short and J 5 bases short, with 12 bases between. Here the CDR3 DNA reads TGTGCCAGCTCACTCAGTTACAGGGATAATTCACCCCTCCACTTT. It codes for CASSLSYRDNSPLHF.

This sequence joins TRBV6-5 and TRBJ2-2; TRBD2 is a possible D gene (6 bases). The CDR3 runs 13 residues. V lost 7 bases to trimming and J lost 6 bases, with 12 bases between them. CDR1 and CDR2 (germline): MNHEY, SVGAGI. The CDR3 protein is CASNRREAGELFF. The CDR3 DNA reads TGTGCCAGCAACCGCAGGGAGGCCGGGGAGCTGTTTTTT.

This chain links TRBV7-2 with TRBJ2-1; the D gene is possibly TRBD1 (5 bases). Trimming removed 5 bases from V and 5 bases from J, with 16 bases in between. The germline V gene encodes CDR1 SGHTA and CDR2 FQGNSA. This CDR3 is built from 15 residues. The DNA for the CDR3 is TGTGCCAGCAGCCAAAGACAGAAATCCCACAATGAGCAGTTCTTC. This codes for CASSQRQKSHNEQFF.

Many counts were recorded for this clone. The genes are TRBV15 and TRBJ2-2, with D maybe TRBD2 (5 bases). V lost 0 bases, J lost 7 bases, and 9 bases lay in between. The germline gives CDR1 LNHNV, CDR2 YYDKDF (reference sequence). The CDR3 is 14 residues long. CDR3 region: CATSRDRGYGELFF. The CDR3 DNA follows: TGTGCCACCAGCAGAGATCGAGGGTACGGGGAGCTGTTTTTT.

The genes are TRBV7-2 and TRBJ2-2, with D maybe TRBD1 (6 bases). This CDR3 contains 14 residues. Germline assignment: CDR1 SGHTA and CDR2 FQGNSA. V lost 6 bases to trimming and J lost 1 base, with 9 bases between them. DNA of the CDR3: TGTGCCAGCAGTATAGGGGGGAACACCGGGGAGCTGTTTTTT. Its translation is CASSIGGNTGELFF.